A selection of T cell receptor beta chains follows, all from one sample in a study of blood T cells in healthy people across ages. TCRdb independently ran MiXCR on the 5' RACE reads; one entry per CDR3 protein. Counted here are about 1.6 million distinct CDR3 sequences, around 35% occurring once; the ten biggest clones make up around 10%. Sequencing used blood. The receptor set was obtained from a woman aged 25 to 45 in good health. The CDR3 runs from the conserved cysteine through the conserved F or W. A D gene is named only where the DNA matches it firmly. Not all rows give a size; the values are once, few, many and, for expanded clones, a class.

. . TRBJ1-5 TRBV20-1 CSARDSRGHQPQHF TGCAGTGCTAGAGATAGCAGGGGACATCAGCCCCAGCATTTT
. . TRBJ2-7 TRBV27 CASSPDRTTYEQYF TGTGCCAGCAGTCCCGACAGGACCACCTACGAGCAGTACTTC
. . TRBJ1-6 TRBV12-3/TRBV12-4 CASSMTGDSPLHF TGTGCCAGCAGTATGACAGGTGATTCACCCCTCCACTTT
TRBD2 many TRBJ2-7 TRBV29-1 CSVVTSGSPHEQYF TGCAGCGTTGTAACTAGCGGGAGTCCCCACGAGCAGTACTTC
. few TRBJ2-3 TRBV21-1 CASSKEQLTDTQYF TGTGCCAGCAGCAAAGAACAGCTCACAGATACGCAGTATTTT
. . TRBJ2-1 TRBV5-1 CASSLAGPHNEQFF TGCGCCAGCAGCTTGGCCGGGCCACACAATGAGCAGTTCTTC
. few TRBJ2-2 TRBV20-1 CSAEGKSGHYTGELFF TGCAGTGCGGAAGGGAAATCGGGGCACTACACCGGGGAGCTGTTTTTT
TRBD2 few TRBJ2-7 TRBV3-1 CASSHLAGGYEQYF TGTGCCAGCAGCCACCTAGCGGGGGGATACGAGCAGTACTTC
. . TRBJ1-5 TRBV6-1 CASSGEVYSNQPQHF TGTGCCAGCAGTGGAGAAGTTTATAGCAATCAGCCCCAGCATTTT
TRBD2 few TRBJ2-3 TRBV10-3 CAISELAGDTQYF TGTGCCATCAGTGAACTAGCGGGGGATACGCAGTATTTT
. few TRBJ2-1 TRBV20-1 CSARGLRSSYNEQFF TGCAGTGCTAGGGGCCTGAGGAGCTCCTACAATGAGCAGTTCTTC
. few TRBJ2-1 TRBV4-1 CASSQDLSGASNEQFF TGCGCCAGCAGCCAAGATCTATCAGGGGCTTCGAATGAGCAGTTCTTC
. . TRBJ2-7 TRBV5-1 CASNLVPGPDYEQYF TGCGCCAGCAATCTGGTCCCGGGACCTGACTACGAGCAGTACTTC
TRBD1 once TRBJ1-2 TRBV20-1 CSASRQGEGYGYTF TGCAGTGCTAGCAGACAGGGGGAGGGCTATGGCTACACCTTC
TRBD1 few TRBJ2-7 TRBV20-1 CSAGRQGYEQYF TGCAGTGCAGGCCGACAGGGCTACGAGCAGTACTTC
TRBD1 few TRBJ2-7 TRBV9 CASSAVDRGVGEQYF TGTGCCAGCAGCGCCGTGGACAGGGGCGTCGGCGAGCAGTACTTC
TRBD2 few TRBJ2-1 TRBV15 CATSTRSGGLDEQFF TGTGCCACCAGCACGCGTAGCGGGGGTTTAGATGAGCAGTTCTTC
TRBD2 many TRBJ2-3 TRBV7-2 CASSLRSSSGGPTDTQYF TGTGCCAGCAGCTTAAGAAGTAGTAGCGGGGGCCCCACAGATACGCAGTATTTT
TRBD1 . TRBJ1-1 TRBV7-8 CASSSRTGGITEAFF TGTGCCAGCAGCTCGAGAACAGGGGGCATCACTGAAGCTTTCTTT
. . TRBJ2-7 TRBV12-3/TRBV12-4 CASSFVGPSSYNEQYF TGTGCCAGCAGTTTCGTCGGACCGAGCTCCTACAATGAGCAGTACTTC
. once TRBJ2-1 TRBV20-1 CKTTGHHEQFF TGCAAGACTACGGGACATCATGAGCAGTTCTTC
TRBD2 . TRBJ2-7 TRBV28 CASSPPGAGAYEQYF TGTGCCAGCAGTCCCCCTGGTGCGGGGGCCTACGAGCAGTACTTC